One and the same sample provided the 4 T cell receptor beta chains below, sequenced in a study of blood T cell repertoires in COVID-19. TCRdb's table, derived via immunoSEQ multiplex PCR, lists solely in-frame clones and lacks some. The data show about 370,000 clones, roughly nine tenths seen once. Material: PBMCs or T cells enriched from blood (not recorded which). The receptors derive from a man between 18 and 35 years old who had recovered from COVID-19.

CDR3 sequence: CASSPPAGAQYEQYF. In DNA, the CDR3 is TGTGCCAGCAGCCCACCGGCGGGGGCGCAGTACGAGCAGTACTTC. V is TRBV7-9 and J is TRBJ2-7, with D perhaps TRBD2 (7 bases). The V and J ends lost 5 bases and 4 bases respectively, with 18 bases between them. Germline CDR1 reads SEHNR; CDR2 reads FQNEAQ (reference sequence). The CDR3 is 15 amino acids.

This clone was seen only once. This chain joins TRBV11-1 and TRBJ2-1, with TRBD2 identical over 11 bases. The CDR3 extends over 16 amino acids. With V trimmed by 1 base and J by 8 bases, 7 bases remained unmatched. Germline V lookup: CDR1 SGHAT, CDR2 FQDESV (reference sequence). The CDR3 coding sequence is TGTGCCAGCAGCTTAGTTTCACTAGCGGGAGAAGATGAGCAGTTCTTC. It translates to CASSLVSLAGEDEQFF.

J is TRBJ2-6 and V is TRBV15, with 7 bases that match TRBD2. The germline CDR1 and CDR2 sequences are LNHNV and YYDKDF (reference sequence). V was clipped by 7 bases and J by 1 base; unmatched bases: 4. This CDR3 has 15 residues. The CDR3 is CATTLGGSGANVLTF. Here the CDR3 DNA reads TGTGCCACCACTCTGGGGGGGTCTGGGGCCAACGTCCTGACTTTC.

This chain connects TRBV7-9 to TRBJ2-1; 7 bases are a match to TRBD2. The CDR3 extends over 17 amino acids. Germline V lookup: CDR1 SEHNR, CDR2 FQNEAQ (reference sequence). The ends lost 5 bases at V and 2 bases at J; junction bases unmatched: 12. In DNA, the CDR3 is TGTGCCAGCAGCCCAAGCGGCGGGGGATCCACCTACAATGAGCAGTTCTTC. This encodes CASSPSGGGSTYNEQFF.